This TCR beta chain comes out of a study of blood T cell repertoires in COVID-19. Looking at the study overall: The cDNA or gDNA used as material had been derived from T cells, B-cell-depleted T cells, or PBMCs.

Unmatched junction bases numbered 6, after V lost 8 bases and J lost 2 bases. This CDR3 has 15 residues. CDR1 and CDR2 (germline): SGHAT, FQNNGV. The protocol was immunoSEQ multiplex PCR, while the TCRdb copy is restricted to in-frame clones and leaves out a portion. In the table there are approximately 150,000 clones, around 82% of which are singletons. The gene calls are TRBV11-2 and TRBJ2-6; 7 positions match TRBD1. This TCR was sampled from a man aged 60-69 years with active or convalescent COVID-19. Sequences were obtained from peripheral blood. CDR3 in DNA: TGTGCCAGCTCCAAGGGGACAGCTGGGGCCAACGTCCTGACTTTC. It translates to CASSKGTAGANVLTF.